This is a list of T cell receptor beta chains from one sample in a study of blood T cell repertoires in COVID-19. Produced via immunoSEQ multiplex PCR; TCRdb's table is partial and in-frame only. The sample holds about 100,000 clones, 88% seen once. The sample taken for sequencing was peripheral blood. These receptors were collected from a human donor in a cohort sampled during active COVID-19. The conserved cysteine and the conserved F or W are not part of the CDR3 here.

j_call,v_call,cdr3_aa
TRBJ2-5,TRBV7-2,ASSSTALELPKTQY
TRBJ2-5,TRBV29-1,SVSPETQY
TRBJ2-1,TRBV7-3,ASSLEGGTYEQF
TRBJ2-1,TRBV20-1,SASPPREGLWNEQF
TRBJ2-1,TRBV28,ASSFRGEQF
TRBJ2-1,TRBV5-1,ASGTSGSYNEQF
TRBJ1-2,TRBV3-1/TRBV3-2,ASSQEQVNT
TRBJ1-2,TRBV6-6,ASQPQAAGYGYT
TRBJ2-7,TRBV5-1,ASSLDSQEYEQY
TRBJ2-3,TRBV5-1,ASSLALAASTDTQY
TRBJ1-2,TRBV28,ASSLPRAGGNGYT